This T cell receptor (beta chain) was identified in a study of identical twins. Overall study findings and caveats: Researchers reported weaker excess twin sharing in beta out-of-frame sequences. High-abundance cord blood beta clonotypes had fewer insertions; memory repertoires showed none.

This clonotype has more than one count but fewer than ten. Its antigen is unknown. TCRdb reprocessed the 5' RACE reads via MiXCR and lists one record per CDR3 protein. This sample has nearly 900,000 distinct CDR3 sequences, with around an eighth found just once. Per germline, CDR1 SEHNR and CDR2 FQNEAQ (reference sequence). Trimming left V 5 bases short and J 3 bases short, with 8 bases between. The CDR3 contains 13 residues. The data were also submitted as part of a second study, on yellow fever vaccine responses in identical twins.

Material: PBMCs. The rearrangement links TRBV7-9 to TRBJ2-1; D remains unclear. This sequence was found in a woman aged 18-29 years in good health. The CDR3 loop is CASSRANYNEQFF. The CDR3 DNA follows: TGTGCCAGCAGCCGGGCGAACTACAATGAGCAGTTCTTC. Filled out from reference TRBV7-9 and TRBJ2-1, the complete variable domain reads DTGVSQNPRHKITKRGQNVTFRCDPISEHNRLYWYRQTLGQGPEFLTYFQNEAQLEKSRLLSDRFSAERPKGSFSTLEIQRTEQGDSAMYLCASSRANYNEQFFGPGTRLTVL.